The clone carrying this TCR beta chain turned up a few times. Its matching antigen is unknown. The data were taken from a study of beta chain features in type 1 diabetes. Study-wide results and caveats: People with Type 1 diabetes carried modestly yet significantly shorter TCRB CDR3s in all four CD4+ subsets. Type 1 diabetes patients had fewer VDJ junction insertions and more deletions.

With 3 bases removed from V and 6 bases from J, the gap between germline ends came to 21 bases. The CDR3 extends over 17 amino acids. Germline V lookup: CDR1 SGHDN, CDR2 FVKESK. Every participating donor gave one draw, a heparinised blood sample averaging about 120 mL. Staining for CD45RO/CCR7/CD25/CD127/CD95/CD27 allowed sorting of CD4+ naive, central memory, regulatory and stem cell-like memory cells. The study reverse transcribed the entire isolated RNA, so it sequenced expressed TCRB transcripts. Naive, central memory and regulatory T cell samples averaged roughly 3.6 million reads. Sequencing used immunoSEQ multiplex PCR; TCRdb keeps in-frame clones, though not all of them. The sample holds over 650,000 clones, about an eighth seen once.

Specimen: naive CD4+ T cells from blood. The chain couples TRBV14 to TRBJ1-5; tentative D call: TRBD1 (5 bases). The sequence was obtained from a man between 18 and 35 years old with type 1 diabetes. CDR3 amino acids: CASSHLPGTPTGQPQHF. The CDR3 region has the DNA TGTGCCAGCAGCCACCTCCCAGGGACTCCGACGGGTCAGCCCCAGCATTTT.